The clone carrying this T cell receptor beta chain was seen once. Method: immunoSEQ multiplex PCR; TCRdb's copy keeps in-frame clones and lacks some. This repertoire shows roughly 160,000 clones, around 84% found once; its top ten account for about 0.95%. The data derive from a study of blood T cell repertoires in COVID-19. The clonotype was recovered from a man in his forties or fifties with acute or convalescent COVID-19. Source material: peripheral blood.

The CDR3 loop is CAISGTGGSSNLNTEAFF. The CDR3 DNA reads as TGTGCCATCAGTGGGACGGGGGGATCAAGTAATCTGAACACTGAAGCTTTCTTT. The chain carries TRBV10-3 and TRBJ1-1; possible D gene TRBD1, 5 bases. The germline V and J ends were trimmed by 4 bases and 0 bases, with 21 bases remaining between them. This CDR3 is built from 18 residues. Germline V gene lookup returns CDR1 ENHRY and CDR2 SYGVKD.